The T cell receptor (beta chain) described here comes from a study of a mutant IDH1 vaccine in newly diagnosed glioma. Study in general: Beforehand, treatment had been radiotherapy, temozolomide, or both; the majority received both. Overall study findings and caveats: It seemed that pseudoprogression was not linked to changes in the top peripheral T cell clonotypes.

V was shortened by 3 bases and J by 1 base, with 15 bases between the two germline ends. The germline V gene encodes CDR1 SGHRS and CDR2 YFSETQ. This CDR3 comprises 16 residues. A word on this clone: Its antigen is unknown.

Method: immunoSEQ multiplex PCR; TCRdb's copy keeps in-frame clones and lacks some. This table holds about 88,000 clones, almost 85% found once. Time point of the sample: baseline, week 1 (first vaccination visit). Indicated treatment: pre-vaccination baseline after standard-of-care therapy. The receptor comes from a man in his forties or fifties with glioma. Some clones in this sample may be carry-over from other donors' samples. This sequence joins TRBV5-1 and TRBJ2-3, with D possibly TRBD2 on 6 matching bases. The specimen was PBMCs, collected from a glioma patient treated with radiotherapy, temozolomide or both. The DNA for the CDR3 is TGCGCCAGCAGCTCCGGGAGTTTCCCCCGCACAGATACGCAGTATTTT. Translated: CASSSGSFPRTDTQYF.